Many counts were recorded for the clone carrying this T cell receptor (beta chain). No antigen is known for it. This record belongs to a study of T cell repertoires in cytomegalovirus infection. Study in general: CMV infection plus the matching HLA type was flagged by public TCR beta signatures. Broader study findings: Summed frequency of public TCR beta families distinguished CMV carriers with the relevant HLA. The ex vivo response showed dominance by HLA-C-restricted CMV-specific TCR beta clonotypes.

From the reads, TCRdb called clonotypes with MiXCR, one entry per CDR3 protein. The repertoire includes about 180,000 distinct CDR3 sequences, about 17% of them detected once, and 20% to 25% sits in the top ten. Germline-derived CDR1 and CDR2 are SGHDT and YYEEEE. With 0 bases removed from V and 0 bases from J, the gap between germline ends came to 9 bases. The CDR3 extends over 15 amino acids. The origin of this receptor is a human donor in good health (CMV status not recorded). Some clones in this sample may be carry-over from other donors' samples. What was sequenced was CD8+ T cells from PBMCs. The rearrangement links TRBV5-6 to TRBJ1-1; D is unresolved. The CDR3 bases are TGTGCCAGCAGCTTGGTCGACACCGTGAACACTGAAGCTTTCTTT. It codes for CASSLVDTVNTEAFF.